The 3 T cell receptor beta chains given below trace back to one sample, sequenced in a study of T cell responses to AZD1222 COVID-19 vaccine. Method: immunoSEQ multiplex PCR; TCRdb's copy keeps in-frame clones and lacks some. There are fewer than 150,000 clones in the sample; under 90% occur only once, and under 2% lies in the top ten. Sequences were derived from peripheral blood, sampled 28 days after the second AZD1222 dose. The receptors come from an adult who received the AZD1222 COVID-19 vaccine.

This chain connects TRBV5-5 to TRBJ1-4; D ambiguous. This CDR3 comprises 12 residues. The V and J ends lost 0 bases and 8 bases respectively, with 5 bases between them. The germline V gene has CDR1 SGHKS and CDR2 YYEKEE (reference sequence). CDR3 DNA: TGTGCCAGCAGCTTGGTGGCAGAAAAACTGTTTTTT. Amino acids: CASSLVAEKLFF.

The J gene is TRBJ2-3, the V gene TRBV5-4; 12 bases are a match to TRBD2. CDR3 length equals 14 residues. V lost 3 bases, J lost 6 bases, and 2 bases stayed unmatched. The germline V gene encodes CDR1 SGHNT and CDR2 YYREEE (reference sequence). The CDR3 DNA sequence: TGTGCCAGCAGCTCTAGCGGGAGGGCTGATACGCAGTATTTT. It translates to CASSSSGRADTQYF.

This chain links TRBV7-3 with TRBJ1-6, with no clear D. The V and J ends lost 1 base and 7 bases respectively, with 20 bases between them. The CDR3 has 18 residues. The germline V gene has CDR1 SGHTA and CDR2 FQGTGA. CDR3: CASSLKFSTEPRNSPLHF. The CDR3 DNA is TGTGCCAGCAGCTTAAAGTTTAGTACAGAACCTAGGAATTCACCCCTCCACTTT. The full variable domain, with the rest looked up from reference TRBV7-3 and TRBJ1-6, is GAGVSQTPSNKVTEKGKYVELRCDPISGHTALYWYRQSLGQGPEFLIYFQGTGAADDSGLPNDRFFAVRPEGSVSTLKIQRTERGDSAVYLCASSLKFSTEPRNSPLHFGNGTRLTVT.